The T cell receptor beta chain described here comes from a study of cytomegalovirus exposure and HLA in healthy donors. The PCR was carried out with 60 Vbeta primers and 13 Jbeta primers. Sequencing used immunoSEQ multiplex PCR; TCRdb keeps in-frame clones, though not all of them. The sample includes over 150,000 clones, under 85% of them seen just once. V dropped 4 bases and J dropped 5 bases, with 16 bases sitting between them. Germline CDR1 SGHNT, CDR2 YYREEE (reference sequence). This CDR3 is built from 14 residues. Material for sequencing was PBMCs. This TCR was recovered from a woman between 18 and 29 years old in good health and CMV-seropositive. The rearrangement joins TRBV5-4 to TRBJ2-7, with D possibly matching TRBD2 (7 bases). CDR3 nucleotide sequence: TGTGCCAGCAGCCGGGCGGCGGGGGCCAACGAGCAGTACTTC. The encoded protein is CASSRAAGANEQYF.